This paragraph reports one T cell receptor beta chain. This sample stems from a study of blood T cell repertoires in COVID-19. Germline CDR1 and CDR2: SGHAT and FQNNGV. The CDR3 is 15 amino acids. V lost 1 base and J lost 5; bases outside the gene matches: 7. The data were produced by immunoSEQ multiplex PCR, yet TCRdb's version contains in-frame clones alone and is incomplete. The sample holds about 180,000 clones, about 81% seen once. This clonotype originated in a woman older than 75 with COVID-19, enrolled during active disease. Sequenced sample: peripheral blood. This rearrangement joins TRBV11-2 to TRBJ2-7; 8 bases map to TRBD1. CDR3 sequence reads: CASSLGPGGVNEQYF. The CDR3 bases are TGTGCCAGCAGCTTAGGTCCAGGGGGCGTCAACGAGCAGTACTTC. The complete variable domain, with remaining parts taken from reference TRBV11-2 and TRBJ2-7, reads EAGVAQSPRYKIIEKRQSVAFWCNPISGHATLYWYQQILGQGPKLLIQFQNNGVVDDSQLPKDRFSAERLKGVDSTLKIQPAKLEDSAVYLCASSLGPGGVNEQYFGPGTRLTVT.